These 3 T cell receptor beta chains were all obtained from the same sample, sequenced in a study of T-cell memory formation after mild COVID-19 (dated by TCRdb to the early 2020s). The library came from 5' RACE. These reads were obtained on an Illumina NovaSeq 6000. The public sequencing data were trimmed at Q25 with fastp and processed into clonotypes with MiXCR by TCRdb, which kept only in-frame beta chains. Each CDR3 protein appears once, grouped with its most common genes and DNA. Recorded for this sample are around 320,000 distinct CDR3 sequences; 28% of them occurred a single time. The ten largest clones represent roughly 12% of the sample. The source material was PBMCs or a T cell subset sorted from them (not recorded which). The receptors stem from an adult woman who had mild COVID-19 (a few samples of this study predate the infection). The sample titles of this study are shuffled in the database, so cell type and time point are left out; the donor was told from shared clones.

This sequence joins TRBV29-1 and TRBJ2-2; D is unclear. Germline V gene lookup returns CDR1 SQVTM and CDR2 ANQGSEA. With 5 bases removed from V and 1 base from J, the gap between germline ends came to 5 bases. The CDR3 sequence is 12 residues long. CDR3 nucleotide sequence: TGCAGCGTTTTGGTGAACACCGGGGAGCTGTTTTTT. It codes for CSVLVNTGELFF.

The chain recombines TRBV20-1 with TRBJ2-7; TRBD1 matches at 12 bases. Germline assignment: CDR1 DFQATT and CDR2 SNEGSKA (reference sequence). Germline trimming cut 3 bases from V and 7 bases from J; bases unmatched to any gene: 7. The CDR3 spans 14 residues. In DNA, the CDR3 is TGCAGTGCTAGCGGGACAGGGGGCTTGTGGGAGCAGTACTTC. This codes for CSASGTGGLWEQYF.

This clonotype has just a few counts. CDR3 bases: TGTGCCAGCAGCAAGGCTAGCGGGAGTAGCGCAGATACGCAGTATTTT. Its translation is CASSKASGSSADTQYF. The chain employs TRBV6-1 and TRBJ2-3, with TRBD2 matching 10 bases. The V segment lost 6 bases and the J segment 4 bases; nucleotides outside the gene matches: 10. The CDR3 totals 16 residues. Germline V gene sequence: CDR1 MNHNS, CDR2 SASEGT.